This T cell receptor (beta chain) emerged from a study of cytomegalovirus exposure and HLA in healthy donors. Study-wide points: When analyzed later, a missense DCLRE1C variant was found to be linked to TCR beta V- and J-gene trimming.

The CDR3 totals 14 residues. V shed 2 bases and J shed 2 bases, with 9 bases lying between them. CDR1 SGHTA and CDR2 FQGTGA come from the germline V gene. A remark on this clone: Its matching antigen is unknown.

PCR involved 60 Vbeta and 13 Jbeta primers. TCRdb's copy holds only in-frame clones and misses some; the assay was immunoSEQ multiplex PCR. The repertoire consists of 120,000 or so clones, with approximately 80% occurring once and the leading ten covering under 3%. The sequence derives from a man aged 25-40 years in good health and CMV-seronegative. The sample comprised PBMCs. The chain is built from TRBV7-3 and TRBJ2-5; D perhaps matches TRBD1 (6 bases). CDR3 nucleotides: TGTGCCAGCAGCTTATCCGGACAGCAAGAGACCCAGTACTTC. This codes for CASSLSGQQETQYF.